The rows below give T cell receptor beta chains drawn from one sample of a study of T cell responses to AZD1222 COVID-19 vaccine. Profiling relied on immunoSEQ multiplex PCR, and the TCRdb table lists in-frame clones only, not all of them. This table has about 180,000 clones, roughly nine tenths appearing once. This material consisted of peripheral blood, taken on day 0 of AZD1222 vaccination. The source of these receptors is an adult in good health. CDR3s include the opening cysteine and the closing phenylalanine or tryptophan. Fields, in order: clone size, J gene, V gene, D gene, CDR3 protein, CDR3 DNA. A D gene is named only where the DNA matches it firmly. Not every row has a clone size; where given, it reads once, few, many or a size class.

clone size: NA; J gene: TRBJ1-6; V gene: TRBV28; D gene: NA; CDR3 protein: CASSSPDGEYNSPLHF; CDR3 DNA: TGTGCCAGCAGTTCCCCGGACGGAGAGTATAATTCACCCCTCCACTTT
clone size: NA; J gene: TRBJ2-7; V gene: TRBV23-1; D gene: NA; CDR3 protein: CASSQSQREYYEQYF; CDR3 DNA: TGCGCCAGCAGTCAGTCACAACGGGAATACTACGAGCAGTACTTC
clone size: NA; J gene: TRBJ1-2; V gene: TRBV6-5; D gene: NA; CDR3 protein: CASSRGGDYGYTF; CDR3 DNA: TGTGCCAGCAGTCGAGGGGGGGACTATGGCTACACCTTC
clone size: few; J gene: TRBJ1-3; V gene: TRBV20-1; D gene: NA; CDR3 protein: CSASLGNTIYF; CDR3 DNA: TGCAGTGCTAGTTTGGGAAACACCATATATTTT
clone size: NA; J gene: TRBJ2-3; V gene: TRBV9; D gene: TRBD2; CDR3 protein: CASSALLATSTDTQYF; CDR3 DNA: TGTGCCAGCAGCGCCCTACTAGCGACTAGCACAGATACGCAGTATTTT
clone size: NA; J gene: TRBJ2-5; V gene: TRBV15; D gene: NA; CDR3 protein: CATSRSLQTQYF; CDR3 DNA: TGTGCCACCAGCAGAAGCCTTCAGACCCAGTACTTC
clone size: NA; J gene: TRBJ1-5; V gene: TRBV5-1; D gene: NA; CDR3 protein: CASSLVPGRSNQPQHF; CDR3 DNA: TGCGCCAGCAGCTTGGTTCCAGGGCGAAGCAATCAGCCCCAGCATTTT
clone size: NA; J gene: TRBJ2-6; V gene: TRBV5-6; D gene: NA; CDR3 protein: CASSLLPHLTSGANVLTF; CDR3 DNA: TGTGCCAGCAGCTTGTTGCCCCATTTGACCTCTGGGGCCAACGTCCTGACTTTC
clone size: NA; J gene: TRBJ2-1; V gene: TRBV27; D gene: NA; CDR3 protein: CASMGFSSYNEQFF; CDR3 DNA: TGTGCCAGCATGGGGTTCAGCTCCTACAATGAGCAGTTCTTC
clone size: NA; J gene: TRBJ2-7; V gene: TRBV23-1; D gene: NA; CDR3 protein: CASSQSTYEQYF; CDR3 DNA: TGCGCCAGCAGTCAATCCACCTACGAGCAGTACTTC
clone size: NA; J gene: TRBJ2-7; V gene: TRBV6-5; D gene: NA; CDR3 protein: CASSLGTEQYF; CDR3 DNA: TGTGCCAGCAGCCTCGGGACGGAGCAGTACTTC
clone size: NA; J gene: TRBJ2-1; V gene: TRBV7-2; D gene: TRBD2; CDR3 protein: CASTWGLADNEQFF; CDR3 DNA: TGTGCCAGCACTTGGGGACTAGCGGACAATGAGCAGTTCTTC
clone size: NA; J gene: TRBJ1-1; V gene: TRBV11-2; D gene: NA; CDR3 protein: CASSWSGQTEAFF; CDR3 DNA: TGTGCCAGCAGCTGGAGTGGCCAGACTGAAGCTTTCTTT
clone size: once; J gene: TRBJ2-7; V gene: TRBV18; D gene: TRBD1; CDR3 protein: CASSLDRVGSYEQYF; CDR3 DNA: TGTGCCAGCTCACTCGACAGGGTAGGTTCCTACGAGCAGTACTTC
clone size: NA; J gene: TRBJ1-5; V gene: TRBV20-1; D gene: TRBD1; CDR3 protein: CSASTGGVSNQPQHF; CDR3 DNA: TGCAGTGCTAGTACAGGGGGTGTGAGCAATCAGCCCCAGCATTTT
clone size: NA; J gene: TRBJ1-1; V gene: TRBV19; D gene: TRBD1; CDR3 protein: CASRDRGSTEAFF; CDR3 DNA: TGTGCCAGTAGAGACAGGGGGTCGACTGAAGCTTTCTTT
clone size: NA; J gene: TRBJ2-2; V gene: TRBV5-4; D gene: NA; CDR3 protein: CASSGSYGTGELFF; CDR3 DNA: TGTGCCAGCAGCGGGAGTTACGGAACCGGGGAGCTGTTTTTT
clone size: NA; J gene: TRBJ1-1; V gene: TRBV3-1/TRBV3-2; D gene: NA; CDR3 protein: CASSLLFGDTRNTEAFF; CDR3 DNA: TGTGCCAGCAGCCTACTCTTCGGGGACACCCGGAACACTGAAGCTTTCTTT
clone size: NA; J gene: TRBJ2-1; V gene: TRBV28; D gene: TRBD2; CDR3 protein: CASSQIAGVSGNEQFF; CDR3 DNA: TGTGCCAGCAGTCAAATAGCGGGGGTGTCGGGAAATGAGCAGTTCTTC
clone size: NA; J gene: TRBJ2-7; V gene: TRBV29-1; D gene: NA; CDR3 protein: CSVGLSAAAGQYF; CDR3 DNA: TGCAGCGTCGGGTTGTCAGCGGCTGCTGGGCAGTACTTC
clone size: NA; J gene: TRBJ2-7; V gene: TRBV6-4; D gene: NA; CDR3 protein: CASSSWGGDEQYF; CDR3 DNA: TGTGCCAGCAGTTCCTGGGGAGGAGACGAGCAGTACTTC
clone size: NA; J gene: TRBJ2-2; V gene: TRBV19; D gene: NA; CDR3 protein: CASSLNRAAGELFF; CDR3 DNA: TGTGCCAGTAGTCTCAACCGGGCGGCCGGGGAGCTGTTTTTT
clone size: few; J gene: TRBJ1-3; V gene: TRBV19; D gene: TRBD1; CDR3 protein: CASRNADRNTIYF; CDR3 DNA: TGTGCCAGTAGGAACGCGGACAGGAACACCATATATTTT
clone size: NA; J gene: TRBJ1-5; V gene: TRBV27; D gene: NA; CDR3 protein: CASSPRVDYRELPQHF; CDR3 DNA: TGTGCCAGCAGTCCCCGGGTAGATTACAGGGAGTTGCCCCAGCATTTT
clone size: NA; J gene: TRBJ1-1; V gene: TRBV7-3; D gene: NA; CDR3 protein: CASSLGTKGAFF; CDR3 DNA: TGTGCCAGCAGCTTAGGGACGAAGGGAGCTTTCTTT
clone size: NA; J gene: TRBJ1-5; V gene: TRBV2; D gene: TRBD1; CDR3 protein: CASIGTGGFQPQHF; CDR3 DNA: TGTGCCAGCATTGGGACAGGGGGCTTTCAGCCCCAGCATTTT
clone size: NA; J gene: TRBJ1-2; V gene: TRBV9; D gene: NA; CDR3 protein: CASSPEGREGYGYTF; CDR3 DNA: TGTGCCAGCAGCCCCGAAGGCAGGGAGGGCTATGGCTACACCTTC